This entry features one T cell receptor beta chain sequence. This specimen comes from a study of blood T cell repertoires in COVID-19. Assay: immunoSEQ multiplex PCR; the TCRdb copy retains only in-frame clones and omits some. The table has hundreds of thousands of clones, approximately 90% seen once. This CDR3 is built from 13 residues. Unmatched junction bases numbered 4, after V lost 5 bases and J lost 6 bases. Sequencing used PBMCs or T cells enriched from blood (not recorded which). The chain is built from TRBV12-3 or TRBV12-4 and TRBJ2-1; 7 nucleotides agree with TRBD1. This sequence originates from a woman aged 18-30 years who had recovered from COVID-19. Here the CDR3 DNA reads TGTGCCAGCAGTCCGGACAGGCCCAATGAGCAGTTCTTC. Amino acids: CASSPDRPNEQFF.